These 25 T cell receptor beta chains share one sample of origin, sequenced in a study of response to subunit inactivated influenza vaccine. TCRdb ran MiXCR on the RT-PCR reads and lists one entry per CDR3 protein. The sample shows about 620,000 distinct CDR3 sequences, approximately 10% of them seen only once. These data also formed part of another study, on T cells expressing NK-cell markers. As that study records: UMI-tagged 5'RACE template switching yielded the TCR beta cDNA.

The material sequenced was PBMCs from blood, taken on the day of vaccination. These receptors were taken from a man between 45 and 60 years old who received an inactivated influenza vaccine.

This clonotype was seen repeatedly, ten times or more. The V and J genes are TRBV20-1 and TRBJ2-1, with unresolved D. This CDR3 contains 12 residues. Germline V gene sequence: CDR1 DFQATT, CDR2 SNEGSKA (reference sequence). V lost 6 bases and J lost 1, with 7 bases in between. CDR3 nucleotides: TGCAGTGCCCCCCCTTCCTACAATGAGCAGTTCTTC. This gives the protein CSAPPSYNEQFF.

This clonotype was seen only a few times. The genes are TRBV9 and TRBJ2-3; D gene uncertain. The V end lost 0 bases, the J end lost 0 bases, and 14 bases lay between the germline ends. Germline CDR1 reads SGDLS; CDR2 reads YYNGEE. This CDR3 has 17 amino acids. In DNA, the CDR3 is TGTGCCAGCAGCGTAGCTCCCGGGCGTCTTAGCACAGATACGCAGTATTTT. Amino acids: CASSVAPGRLSTDTQYF.

This chain joins TRBV29-1 and TRBJ1-1, with TRBD1 matching over 9 bases. V trimming: 4 bases; J trimming: 4 bases; junction bases outside the gene matches: 10. This CDR3 contains 15 residues. CDR1 and CDR2 (germline): SQVTM, ANQGSEA. The CDR3 region has the DNA TGCAGCGTTGGACAGGGGGTGTCAACGGGCACTGAAGCTTTCTTT. This encodes CSVGQGVSTGTEAFF.

The V and J genes are TRBV20-1 and TRBJ2-3, with D perhaps TRBD1 (6 bases). The CDR3 loop spans 12 amino acids. The V and J ends lost 6 bases and 4 bases respectively, with 11 bases between them. Germline V lookup: CDR1 DFQATT, CDR2 SNEGSKA (reference sequence). CDR3 sequence reads: CSALDRADTQYF. The CDR3 DNA is TGCAGTGCCCTGGACAGAGCAGATACGCAGTATTTT.

The chain couples TRBV7-9 to TRBJ1-2; D ambiguous. The V end lost 5 bases, the J end lost 5 bases, and 18 bases lay between the germline ends. The germline gives CDR1 SEHNR, CDR2 FQNEAQ (reference sequence). This CDR3 has 15 residues. CDR3 coding DNA: TGTGCCAGCAGCGAGACTGGTCCTACTTTGTATGGCTACACCTTC. Translated, it gives CASSETGPTLYGYTF.

This clonotype was picked up a small number of times. J is TRBJ1-1 and V is TRBV7-9; D remains unclear. V lost 7 bases and J lost 2, with 17 bases in between. CDR1 and CDR2 from the germline V gene are SEHNR and FQNEAQ (reference sequence). This CDR3 contains 15 residues. The CDR3 DNA sequence: TGTGCCAGCACCCCAGGAGGGCCAGACAACACTGAAGCTTTCTTT. It is translated as CASTPGGPDNTEAFF.

This clonotype was counted at least ten times. The rearrangement links TRBV9 to TRBJ2-1; D possibly corresponds to TRBD2 (6 bases). The CDR3 loop spans 15 amino acids. Trimming left V 3 bases short and J 5 bases short, with 15 bases between. CDR1 is SGDLS and CDR2 is YYNGEE in the germline V gene. CDR3 coding DNA: TGTGCCAGCAGCGCAACTAGCCCGGGACACAATGAGCAGTTCTTC. The encoded protein is CASSATSPGHNEQFF.

The chain links TRBV4-3 to TRBJ2-7; D uncertain. CDR1 is LGHNA, CDR2 YSLEER, per germline. Trimming removed 0 bases at V and 0 bases at J, with 6 bases between. There are 14 residues in the CDR3. Here the CDR3 DNA reads TGCGCCAGCAGCCAAGATCCCCTCTCCTACGAGCAGTACTTC. Its protein is CASSQDPLSYEQYF.

This clonotype came up many times. The chain is built from TRBV25-1 and TRBJ2-6, with D maybe TRBD1 (6 bases). The CDR3 runs 12 residues. Germline loops: CDR1 MGHDK, CDR2 SYGVNS. With 11 bases removed from V and 2 bases from J, the gap between germline ends came to 7 bases. The CDR3 region is CAAGAGANVLTF. CDR3 coding DNA: TGTGCCGCAGGGGCTGGGGCCAACGTCCTGACTTTC.

This clonotype was seen only a few times. The chain has TRBV9 and TRBJ1-2; weak D call: TRBD1 (5 bases). V lost 3 bases and J lost 5, with 17 bases in between. The CDR3 spans 15 residues. Germline V gene sequence: CDR1 SGDLS, CDR2 YYNGEE. CDR3 DNA sequence: TGTGCCAGCAGCGGCCCTCGCGGGGGACTGTATGGCTACACCTTC. Its protein product is CASSGPRGGLYGYTF.

The chain carries TRBV20-1 and TRBJ2-1, with D possibly matching TRBD2 (6 bases). The ends were cut back, 2 bases at V and 3 bases at J, with 14 bases in the middle. The CDR3 length is 15 residues. Germline CDR1 DFQATT, CDR2 SNEGSKA (reference sequence). CDR3 DNA: TGCAGTGCTAGAAGGGGTGGGAGGTACTACAATGAGCAGTTCTTC. It specifies CSARRGGRYYNEQFF.

The chain recombines TRBV29-1 with TRBJ1-1; D call uncertain. This CDR3 has 11 residues. Deletions cut 8 bases from V and 9 bases from J, with 16 bases between. CDR1 is SQVTM and CDR2 is ANQGSEA in the germline V gene. CDR3 protein: CSLHSTQKAFF. The CDR3 DNA is TGCAGCTTGCACAGCACCCAAAAAGCTTTCTTT.

The chain carries TRBV29-1 and TRBJ2-7; D is unclear. The germline gives CDR1 SQVTM, CDR2 ANQGSEA. V lost 3 bases to trimming and J lost 7 bases, with 13 bases between them. The CDR3 extends over 12 amino acids. CDR3 amino acids: CSVDIEWGEQYF. CDR3 in DNA: TGCAGCGTTGATATCGAGTGGGGAGAGCAGTACTTC.

This clonotype was observed many times. The J gene is TRBJ2-7, the V gene TRBV5-1; maybe TRBD2 (6 bases). The CDR3 length is 14 residues. Per germline, CDR1 SGHRS and CDR2 YFSETQ. Trimming cost V 3 bases and J 6 bases, with 16 bases left between them. The CDR3 DNA reads as TGCGCCAGCAGCTGGGGGGATCAACTCCCCGAGCAGTACTTC. This sequence encodes CASSWGDQLPEQYF. The variable domain in full, completed from reference TRBV5-1 and TRBJ2-7, reads KAGVTQTPRYLIKTRGQQVTLSCSPISGHRSVSWYQQTPGQGLQFLFEYFSETQRNKGNFPGRFSGRQFSNSRSEMNVSTLELGDSALYLCASSWGDQLPEQYFGPGTRLTVT.

This rearrangement joins TRBV29-1 to TRBJ2-2; D uncertain. Trimming removed 3 bases at V and 7 bases at J, with 9 bases between. The CDR3 sequence is 12 residues long. The germline V gene encodes CDR1 SQVTM and CDR2 ANQGSEA. This chain's CDR3 is CSVDGVNGELFF. CDR3 coding DNA: TGCAGCGTTGATGGGGTGAACGGGGAGCTGTTTTTT.

The CDR3 sequence is CSADTGVGETQYF. In DNA, the CDR3 is TGCAGTGCTGACACAGGGGTTGGAGAGACCCAGTACTTC. This rearrangement joins TRBV20-1 to TRBJ2-5; TRBD1 matches at 7 bases. Germline assignment: CDR1 DFQATT and CDR2 SNEGSKA (reference sequence). The V and J ends lost 5 bases and 4 bases, in that order; junction bases with no gene match: 7. The CDR3 length is 13 residues.

This clonotype was observed a few times. The V and J genes are TRBV12-3 or TRBV12-4 and TRBJ1-5; no firm D call. The CDR3 sequence is 13 residues long. Trimming took 7 bases from V and 6 from J, leaving 13 bases between them. CDR3: CASTTIPGQPQHF. CDR3 sequence (DNA): TGTGCCAGCACTACCATCCCGGGTCAGCCCCAGCATTTT.

This clonotype was recorded a few times. This chain joins TRBV10-3 and TRBJ2-7; D perhaps matches TRBD2 (6 bases). This CDR3 contains 12 residues. The germline V gene encodes CDR1 ENHRY and CDR2 SYGVKD. V lost 4 bases and J lost 6, with 10 bases in between. CDR3 DNA: TGTGCCATCAGTGGAGTGGGGGGCGAGCAGTACTTC. It is translated as CAISGVGGEQYF.

The chain carries TRBV12-3 or TRBV12-4 and TRBJ2-4, with D possibly being TRBD1 (6 bases). The CDR3 sequence is 14 residues long. V gave up 3 bases and J gave up 6 bases, with 12 bases separating them. In DNA, the CDR3 is TGTGCCAGCAGTTTTCGCCAGGGGACAAACATTCAGTACTTC. Translating it yields CASSFRQGTNIQYF.

The CDR3 coding sequence is TGTGCCAGCAGTTCATTCTATAGCAATCAGCCCCAGCATTTT. It specifies CASSSFYSNQPQHF. The chain is built from TRBV27 and TRBJ1-5; no reliable D call. Trimming pared 4 bases from V and 0 bases from J, leaving 7 bases between. Looked up from germline, CDR1 is MNHEY and CDR2 is SMNVEV (reference sequence). This CDR3 has 14 amino acids.

This clonotype has only a few counts. The gene calls are TRBV28 and TRBJ2-2; 10 bases line up with TRBD2. The germline CDR1 and CDR2 sequences are MDHEN and SYDVKM. The CDR3 runs to 18 residues. J lost 3 bases, V lost 2 bases, and 9 bases had no gene match. CDR3 amino acids: CASSLRPSGSTDTGELFF. The CDR3 coding sequence is TGTGCCAGCAGTTTAAGGCCTAGCGGGAGTACGGACACCGGGGAGCTGTTTTTT.

The J gene is TRBJ2-2, the V gene TRBV5-6; maybe TRBD2 (5 bases). CDR1 is SGHDT and CDR2 is YYEEEE in the germline V gene. The V and J ends lost 4 bases and 0 bases respectively, with 13 bases between them. The CDR3 consists of 16 residues. CDR3 sequence (DNA): TGTGCCAGCAGCCTCTGGTGGAGGTCGAACACCGGGGAGCTGTTTTTT. Translated, it gives CASSLWWRSNTGELFF.

This clonotype was found many times. V and J are TRBV20-1 and TRBJ2-1; unclear D gene. The CDR3 extends over 12 amino acids. The germline V gene has CDR1 DFQATT and CDR2 SNEGSKA (reference sequence). The germline V and J ends were trimmed by 6 bases and 4 bases, with 10 bases remaining between them. The CDR3 bases are TGCAGTGCGTCTTCATCATACAATGAGCAGTTCTTC. As protein: CSASSSYNEQFF.

This clonotype occurred a few times. In DNA, the CDR3 is TGTGCCAGCAGTGAATTCGGACTAGCGGGAGGACTCTCGACAGAGACCCAGTACTTC. Translation: CASSEFGLAGGLSTETQYF. The chain is built from TRBV6-1 and TRBJ2-5, with 14 bases lining up with TRBD2. This CDR3 comprises 19 residues. V was clipped by 2 bases and J by 4 bases; unmatched bases: 12. Germline V gives CDR1 MNHNS, CDR2 SASEGT.

This clonotype was detected a few times. This rearrangement joins TRBV7-9 to TRBJ1-4, with TRBD1 identical over 8 bases. The length of the CDR3 is 15 residues. The germline V gene encodes CDR1 SEHNR and CDR2 FQNEAQ (reference sequence). The junction had 5 bases not matched to a gene; V was cut back by 5 bases and J by 3 bases. This chain's CDR3 is CASSSRTGPNEKLFF. DNA of the CDR3: TGTGCCAGCAGCAGCAGGACAGGGCCTAATGAAAAACTGTTTTTT.